The 8 T cell receptor beta chains below were found in one sample sequenced in a study of blood T cell repertoires in COVID-19. Produced via immunoSEQ multiplex PCR; TCRdb's table is partial and in-frame only. The repertoire consists of 50,000 to 75,000 clones, with over 60% occurring once and the leading ten covering 5% to 5.5%. The specimen sequenced was peripheral blood. The receptors originated from a human donor in a cohort sampled during active COVID-19.

This sequence joins TRBV2 and TRBJ2-7; 7 bases align to TRBD1. With V trimmed by 6 bases and J by 3 bases, 5 bases remained unmatched. Germline assignment: CDR1 SNHLY and CDR2 FYNNEI. The CDR3 has 13 amino acids. The CDR3 spells CASRGQRGYEQYF. The DNA of the CDR3 is TGTGCCAGCAGGGGACAGAGAGGCTACGAGCAGTACTTC.

The chain has TRBV3-1 (or the pseudogene TRBV3-2) and TRBJ1-1, with D hard to call. Germline-derived CDR1 and CDR2 are LGHDT and YNNKEL (reference sequence). This CDR3 spans 13 amino acids. V was trimmed by 1 base and J by 0 bases, leaving 3 bases between them. In DNA, the CDR3 is TGTGCCAGCAGCCAAGGCGTGAACACTGAAGCTTTCTTT. Translating it yields CASSQGVNTEAFF.

The V call is TRBV14, the J call TRBJ1-1; TRBD1 might be the D (5 bases). Looked up from germline, CDR1 is SGHDN and CDR2 is FVKESK. The CDR3 has 13 residues. V lost 4 bases and J lost 4, with 10 bases in between. In DNA form, the CDR3 reads TGTGCCAGCAGCCTTCAGGGTCCCACTGAAGCTTTCTTT. It codes for CASSLQGPTEAFF.

This rearrangement joins TRBV5-1 to TRBJ2-5, with 8 bases that match TRBD2. This CDR3 is 14 amino acids long. V lost 3 bases to trimming and J lost 0 bases; unmatched junction nucleotides: 1. CDR1 is SGHRS, CDR2 YFSETQ, per germline. CDR3 nucleotide sequence: TGCGCCAGCAGCTACGGGGGGGACCAAGAGACCCAGTACTTC. As protein: CASSYGGDQETQYF.

This rearrangement joins TRBV5-8 to TRBJ1-6; 7 bases fit TRBD1. Germline V gene sequence: CDR1 SGHTS, CDR2 YDEGEE. The junction had 8 bases not matched to a gene; V was cut back by 4 bases and J by 7 bases. The CDR3 consists of 15 residues. The CDR3 bases are TGTGCCAGCAGCAAAGGGACAGTGAGAAATTCACCCCTCCACTTT. Its protein is CASSKGTVRNSPLHF.

The chain joins TRBV7-3 to TRBJ2-7; D is ambiguous. V was clipped by 2 bases and J by 4 bases, with 9 bases between them. Germline V lookup: CDR1 SGHTA, CDR2 FQGTGA. This CDR3 is 13 amino acids long. CDR3 residues: CASSLGSEYEQYF. CDR3 in DNA: TGTGCCAGCAGCTTAGGGTCGGAGTACGAGCAGTACTTC.

The rearrangement joins TRBV27 to TRBJ1-2, with 7 nucleotides matching TRBD1. The ends lost 6 bases at V and 8 bases at J; junction bases unmatched: 15. The CDR3 has 15 amino acids. CDR1 MNHEY and CDR2 SMNVEV come from the germline V gene (reference sequence). DNA for the CDR3: TGTGCCAGCAGATCTACCCGACAGGGATTAGTCGGCTACACCTTC. Translation: CASRSTRQGLVGYTF.

This clone is a singleton in its sample. V is TRBV2 and J is TRBJ2-1; tentative D call: TRBD1 (6 bases). The CDR3 covers 12 residues. CDR1 SNHLY and CDR2 FYNNEI come from the germline V gene. Trimming removed 7 bases from V and 7 bases from J, with 11 bases in between. CDR3 DNA sequence: TGTGCCAGCACTATAGGGGGAAATGAGCAGTTCTTC. Translating it yields CASTIGGNEQFF.